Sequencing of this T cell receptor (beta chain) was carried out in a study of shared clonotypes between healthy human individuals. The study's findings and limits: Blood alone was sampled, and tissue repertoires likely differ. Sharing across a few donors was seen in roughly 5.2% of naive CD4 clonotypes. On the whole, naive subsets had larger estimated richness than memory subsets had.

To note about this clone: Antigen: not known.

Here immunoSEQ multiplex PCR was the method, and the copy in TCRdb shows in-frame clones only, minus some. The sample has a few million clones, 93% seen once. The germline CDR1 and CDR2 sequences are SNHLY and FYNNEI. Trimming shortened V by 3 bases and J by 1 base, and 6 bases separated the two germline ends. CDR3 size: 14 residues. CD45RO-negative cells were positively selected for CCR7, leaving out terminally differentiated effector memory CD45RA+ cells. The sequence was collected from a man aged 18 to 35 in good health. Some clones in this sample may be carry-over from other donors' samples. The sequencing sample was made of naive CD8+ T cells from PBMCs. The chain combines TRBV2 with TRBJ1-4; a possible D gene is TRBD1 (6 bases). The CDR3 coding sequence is TGTGCCAGCAGTGAGACAGGAACTAATGAAAAACTGTTTTTT. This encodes CASSETGTNEKLFF. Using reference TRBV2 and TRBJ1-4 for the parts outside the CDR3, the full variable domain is EPEVTQTPSHQVTQMGQEVILRCVPISNHLYFYWYRQILGQKVEFLVSFYNNEISEKSEIFDDQFSVERPDGSNFTLKIRSTKLEDSAMYFCASSETGTNEKLFFGSGTQLSVL.